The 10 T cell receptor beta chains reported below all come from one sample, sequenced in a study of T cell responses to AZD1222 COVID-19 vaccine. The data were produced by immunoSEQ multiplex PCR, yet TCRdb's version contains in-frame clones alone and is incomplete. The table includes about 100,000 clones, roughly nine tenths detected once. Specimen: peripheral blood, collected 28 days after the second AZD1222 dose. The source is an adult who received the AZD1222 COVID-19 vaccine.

Here the CDR3 DNA reads TGTGCCAGCAGCTTCAGTCCCATTAGGAGCTCCTACAATGAGCAGTTCTTC. Translated: CASSFSPIRSSYNEQFF. The rearrangement links TRBV11-2 to TRBJ2-1; no definite D call. This CDR3 has 17 amino acids. Germline CDR1 and CDR2: SGHAT and FQNNGV. Trimming took off 3 bases at V and 0 bases at J, with 15 bases between the two ends.

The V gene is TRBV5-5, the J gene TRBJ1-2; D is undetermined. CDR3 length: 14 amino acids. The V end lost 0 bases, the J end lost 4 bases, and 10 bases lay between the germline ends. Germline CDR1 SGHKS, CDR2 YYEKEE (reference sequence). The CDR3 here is CASSLVQETYGYTF. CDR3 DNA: TGTGCCAGCAGCTTGGTCCAGGAAACCTATGGCTACACCTTC.

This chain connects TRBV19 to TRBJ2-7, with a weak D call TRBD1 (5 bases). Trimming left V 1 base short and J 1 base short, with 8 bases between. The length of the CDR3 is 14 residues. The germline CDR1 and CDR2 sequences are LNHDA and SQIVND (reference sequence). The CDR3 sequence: CASSIGAGSYEQYF. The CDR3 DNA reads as TGTGCCAGTAGTATAGGTGCAGGGTCCTACGAGCAGTACTTC.

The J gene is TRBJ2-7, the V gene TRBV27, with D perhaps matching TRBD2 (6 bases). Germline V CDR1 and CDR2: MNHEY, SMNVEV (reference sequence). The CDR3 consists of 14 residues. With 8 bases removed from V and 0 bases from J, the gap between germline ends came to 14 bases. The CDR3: CASRRAGISYEQYF. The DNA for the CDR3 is TGTGCCAGCCGAAGGGCGGGGATCTCCTACGAGCAGTACTTC.

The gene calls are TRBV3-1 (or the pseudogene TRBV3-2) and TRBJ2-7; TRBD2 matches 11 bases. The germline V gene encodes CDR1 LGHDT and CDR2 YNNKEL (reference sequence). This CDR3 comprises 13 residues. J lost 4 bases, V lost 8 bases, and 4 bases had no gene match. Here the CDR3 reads CASRLAGQYEQYF. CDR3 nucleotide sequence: TGTGCCAGCCGACTAGCGGGACAGTACGAGCAGTACTTC.

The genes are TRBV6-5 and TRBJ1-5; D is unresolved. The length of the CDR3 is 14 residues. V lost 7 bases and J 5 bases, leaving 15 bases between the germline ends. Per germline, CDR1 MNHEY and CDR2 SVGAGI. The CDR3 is CASTGPLLDQPQHF. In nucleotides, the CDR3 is TGTGCCAGCACTGGGCCACTACTCGATCAGCCCCAGCATTTT.

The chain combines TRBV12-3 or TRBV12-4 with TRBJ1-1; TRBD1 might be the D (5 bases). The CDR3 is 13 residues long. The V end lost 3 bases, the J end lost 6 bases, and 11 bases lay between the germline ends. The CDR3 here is CASSFLGDAEAFF. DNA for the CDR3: TGTGCCAGCAGTTTTCTGGGGGACGCTGAAGCTTTCTTT.

CDR3 region: CASSLFRGADTQYF. For the CDR3, the DNA is TGTGCCAGCAGCTTATTCAGGGGCGCAGATACGCAGTATTTT. J is TRBJ2-3 and V is TRBV11-2, with a tentative D call TRBD1 (6 bases). Germline lookup yields CDR1 SGHAT and CDR2 FQNNGV. This CDR3 is 14 amino acids long. The V end lost 2 bases, the J end lost 4 bases, and 10 bases lay between the germline ends.

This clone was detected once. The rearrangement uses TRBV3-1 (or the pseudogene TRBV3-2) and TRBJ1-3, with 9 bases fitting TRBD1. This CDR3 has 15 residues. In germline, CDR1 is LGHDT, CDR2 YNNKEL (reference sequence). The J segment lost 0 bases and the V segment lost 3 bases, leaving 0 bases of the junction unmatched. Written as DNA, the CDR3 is TGTGCCAGCAGCCAGACAGGGGGCTCTGGAAACACCATATATTTT. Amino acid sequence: CASSQTGGSGNTIYF.

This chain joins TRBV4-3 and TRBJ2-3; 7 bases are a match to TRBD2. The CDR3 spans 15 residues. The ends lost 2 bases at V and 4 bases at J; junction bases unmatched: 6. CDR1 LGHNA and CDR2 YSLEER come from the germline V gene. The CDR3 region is CASSQTTSRADTQYF. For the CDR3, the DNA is TGCGCCAGCAGCCAAACGACTAGCCGAGCAGATACGCAGTATTTT.